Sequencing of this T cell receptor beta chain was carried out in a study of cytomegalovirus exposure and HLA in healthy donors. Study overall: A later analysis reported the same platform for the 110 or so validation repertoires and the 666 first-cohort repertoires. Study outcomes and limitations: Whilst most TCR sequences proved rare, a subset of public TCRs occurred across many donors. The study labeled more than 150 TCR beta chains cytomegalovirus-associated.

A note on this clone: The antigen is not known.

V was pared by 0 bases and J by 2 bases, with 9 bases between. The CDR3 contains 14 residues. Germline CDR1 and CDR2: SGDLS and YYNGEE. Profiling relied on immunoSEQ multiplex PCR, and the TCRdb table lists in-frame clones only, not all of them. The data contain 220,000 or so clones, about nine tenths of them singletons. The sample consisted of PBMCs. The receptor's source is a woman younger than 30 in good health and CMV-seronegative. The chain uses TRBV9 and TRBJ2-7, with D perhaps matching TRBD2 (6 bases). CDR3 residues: CASSVAGLTYEQYF. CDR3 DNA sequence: TGTGCCAGCAGCGTAGCGGGACTCACCTACGAGCAGTACTTC.